The 30 T cell receptor beta chains below were found in one sample sequenced in a study of cytomegalovirus exposure and HLA in healthy donors. Primers for the PCR totalled 60 Vbeta and 13 Jbeta. TCRdb keeps only in-frame clones here, not all; method: immunoSEQ multiplex PCR. Counted here are 100,000 to 150,000 clones, 70% to 80% occurring once; the ten biggest clones make up around 4%. The specimen sequenced was PBMCs. The receptors were gathered from a man aged 40-49 years in good health and CMV-seronegative.

This rearrangement joins TRBV7-3 to TRBJ2-2; possible D gene TRBD2, 6 bases. The CDR3 is 13 amino acids. Germline V gene sequence: CDR1 SGHTA, CDR2 FQGTGA. V lost 6 bases and J lost 4, with 9 bases in between. The CDR3 is CASSSGGTGELFF. The CDR3, as DNA: TGTGCCAGCAGTTCCGGGGGCACCGGGGAGCTGTTTTTT.

The V call is TRBV4-3, the J call TRBJ1-2; 9 positions match TRBD1. This CDR3 has 13 residues. Trimming took 1 base from V and 8 from J; bases not matched to a gene: 2. Germline values: CDR1 LGHNA, CDR2 YSLEER. The DNA for the CDR3 is TGCGCCAGCAGCCAAGTGGACAGGGGCGGCTACACCTTC. Its protein product is CASSQVDRGGYTF.

V is TRBV6-6 and J is TRBJ1-5; TRBD1 agrees at 7 bases. CDR1 is MNHNY and CDR2 is SVGAGI in the germline V gene (reference sequence). The length of the CDR3 is 15 residues. The junction had 6 bases not matched to a gene; V was cut back by 5 bases and J by 2 bases. The CDR3 DNA follows: TGTGCCAGCAGTACCCAGGGGGTCGGCAATCAGCCCCAGCATTTT. It codes for CASSTQGVGNQPQHF.

The chain employs TRBV7-2 and TRBJ2-5, with 11 nucleotides matching TRBD2. Unmatched junction bases numbered 12, after V lost 2 bases and J lost 4 bases. The CDR3 covers 18 residues. Germline assignment: CDR1 SGHTA and CDR2 FQGNSA. The CDR3 coding sequence is TGTGCCAGCAGCTTAAGATATCTAGCGGGGGGCCTCACAGAGACCCAGTACTTC. Encoded protein: CASSLRYLAGGLTETQYF. Full variable domain (outside the CDR3, taken from reference TRBV7-2 and TRBJ2-5): GAGVSQSPSNKVTEKGKDVELRCDPISGHTALYWYRQSLGQGLEFLIYFQGNSAPDKSGLPSDRFSAERTGGSVSTLTIQRTQQEDSAVYLCASSLRYLAGGLTETQYFGPGTRLLVL.

The chain combines TRBV9 with TRBJ1-1; 7 bases match TRBD1. Germline V gene sequence: CDR1 SGDLS, CDR2 YYNGEE. CDR3 size: 15 residues. V lost 4 bases and J lost 1; bases outside the gene matches: 7. The DNA for the CDR3 is TGTGCCAGCAGCCAAGACCGGGACAGGAACACTGAAGCTTTCTTT. This encodes CASSQDRDRNTEAFF. The whole variable domain, remainder taken from reference TRBV9 and TRBJ1-1, is DSGVTQTPKHLITATGQRVTLRCSPRSGDLSVYWYQQSLDQGLQFLIQYYNGEERAKGNILERFSAQQFPDLHSELNLSSLELGDSALYFCASSQDRDRNTEAFFGQGTRLTVV.

This clone has only one observation. This chain joins TRBV29-1 and TRBJ2-7, with TRBD1 as a possible D gene (5 bases). Germline V gene lookup returns CDR1 SQVTM and CDR2 ANQGSEA. This CDR3 is built from 12 residues. V was trimmed by 3 bases and J by 2 bases, leaving 8 bases between them. The CDR3 sequence: CSVDTGPYEQYF. The CDR3 DNA reads as TGCAGCGTTGACACAGGACCCTACGAGCAGTACTTC.

This clone was recorded only once. The V gene is TRBV18, the J gene TRBJ2-6, with D perhaps TRBD1 (7 bases). The ends were cut back, 3 bases at V and 1 base at J, with 16 bases in the middle. This CDR3 contains 18 residues. In germline, CDR1 is KGHSH, CDR2 LQKENI. The CDR3 region is CASSPQGGSKSGANVLTF. In DNA form, the CDR3 reads TGTGCCAGCTCACCGCAGGGGGGCTCGAAATCTGGGGCCAACGTCCTGACTTTC.

V and J are TRBV27 and TRBJ2-7; 7 bases line up with TRBD1. There are 14 residues in the CDR3. Germline trimming cut 6 bases from V and 2 bases from J; bases unmatched to any gene: 7. Germline V gives CDR1 MNHEY, CDR2 SMNVEV (reference sequence). The CDR3 DNA reads TGTGCCAGCAGACCAGGACAGGCCGCCTACGAGCAGTACTTC. Translating it yields CASRPGQAAYEQYF.

The chain combines TRBV11-1 with TRBJ2-3, with a tentative D call TRBD2 (5 bases). Trimming pared 2 bases from V and 1 base from J, leaving 7 bases between. From germline, CDR1 is SGHAT and CDR2 FQDESV (reference sequence). The CDR3 is 14 amino acids. In nucleotides, the CDR3 is TGTGCCAGCAGCTTATACGGGGGCACAGATACGCAGTATTTT. Protein product: CASSLYGGTDTQYF.

This clone was counted only a few times. The chain combines TRBV28 with TRBJ2-5; the match to TRBD2 covers 7 bases. The length of the CDR3 is 15 residues. The ends lost 7 bases at V and 4 bases at J; junction bases unmatched: 12. Per germline, CDR1 MDHEN and CDR2 SYDVKM. The CDR3 here is CASTTTLGGTETQYF. CDR3 coding DNA: TGTGCCAGCACAACCACCCTGGGAGGGACAGAGACCCAGTACTTC.

This chain links TRBV7-2 with TRBJ2-5; D not resolved. Germline V lookup: CDR1 SGHTA, CDR2 FQGNSA. The length of the CDR3 is 12 residues. The germline V and J ends were trimmed by 6 bases and 5 bases, with 10 bases remaining between them. CDR3 in DNA: TGTGCCAGCAGTTTAACTTCGGAGACCCAGTACTTC. It translates to CASSLTSETQYF.

This sequence joins TRBV14 and TRBJ2-1; 7 bases agree with TRBD1. CDR1 is SGHDN and CDR2 is FVKESK in the germline V gene. The CDR3 has 14 amino acids. V trimming: 4 bases; J trimming: 1 base; junction bases outside the gene matches: 1. CDR3 bases: TGTGCCAGCAGCCCGACAGGGTCCTACAATGAGCAGTTCTTC. Its translation: CASSPTGSYNEQFF.

V is TRBV27 and J is TRBJ2-6; no reliable D call. The V gene's germline CDR1 is MNHEY and CDR2 SMNVEV (reference sequence). This CDR3 spans 15 amino acids. The germline V and J ends were trimmed by 1 base and 0 bases, with 4 bases remaining between them. The CDR3 spells CASSLFFSGANVLTF. Here the CDR3 DNA reads TGTGCCAGCAGTTTATTCTTCTCTGGGGCCAACGTCCTGACTTTC. The variable domain in full, completed from reference TRBV27 and TRBJ2-6, reads EAQVTQNPRYLITVTGKKLTVTCSQNMNHEYMSWYRQDPGLGLRQIYYSMNVEVTDKGDVPEGYKVSRKEKRNFPLILESPSPNQTSLYFCASSLFFSGANVLTFGAGSRLTVL.

The chain has TRBV2 and TRBJ1-5; D is undetermined. The V gene lost 2 bases and the J gene lost 5 bases, with 7 bases spanning the gap. The CDR3 has 13 amino acids. Germline CDR1 is SNHLY and CDR2 is FYNNEI. The CDR3: CASSENGYQPQHF. The CDR3 DNA is TGTGCCAGCAGTGAAAACGGGTATCAGCCCCAGCATTTT.

V and J are TRBV19 and TRBJ2-5; perhaps TRBD2 as D (5 bases). Germline assignment: CDR1 LNHDA and CDR2 SQIVND (reference sequence). The V end lost 3 bases, the J end lost 1 base, and 9 bases lay between the germline ends. This CDR3 is 14 amino acids long. In DNA form, the CDR3 reads TGTGCCAGTAGTATTACGGGGAGCCAAGAGACCCAGTACTTC. Translated, it gives CASSITGSQETQYF.

V is TRBV25-1 and J is TRBJ1-1, with a weak D call TRBD1 (5 bases). This CDR3 spans 12 amino acids. Germline CDR1 and CDR2: MGHDK and SYGVNS. V was trimmed by 4 bases and J by 6 bases, leaving 9 bases between them. CDR3 nucleotides: TGTGCCAGCAGTGTTTCGGGGGCTGAAGCTTTCTTT. It specifies CASSVSGAEAFF.

V usage is TRBV7-2 and J usage is TRBJ2-5, with D possibly matching TRBD1 (6 bases). V lost 3 bases and J 4 bases, leaving 15 bases between the germline ends. The CDR3 is 15 amino acids. Germline values: CDR1 SGHTA, CDR2 FQGNSA. The CDR3 reads CASSFVTGQGETQYF. The CDR3 DNA reads TGTGCCAGCAGCTTTGTGACAGGCCAAGGAGAGACCCAGTACTTC.

J is TRBJ1-4 and V is TRBV4-2; D remains ambiguous. Germline lookup yields CDR1 LGHNA and CDR2 YNFKEQ. The CDR3 is 16 amino acids. V was pared by 3 bases and J by 3 bases, with 14 bases between. CDR3: CASSHGVGGANEKLFF. In DNA form, the CDR3 reads TGTGCCAGCAGCCATGGGGTTGGCGGGGCTAATGAAAAACTGTTTTTT.

This clone has a handful of counts. The rearrangement links TRBV9 to TRBJ2-1; D is possibly TRBD1 (5 bases). Germline assignment: CDR1 SGDLS and CDR2 YYNGEE. This CDR3 is 13 amino acids long. Trimming stripped 4 bases from V and 4 bases from J, with 9 bases between. The CDR3 reads CASSPTDYNEQFF. CDR3 coding DNA: TGTGCCAGCAGCCCGACAGATTACAATGAGCAGTTCTTC.

The J gene is TRBJ1-1, the V gene TRBV5-5; D gene uncertain. The germline V gene has CDR1 SGHKS and CDR2 YYEKEE (reference sequence). V was pared by 4 bases and J by 4 bases, with 11 bases between. The CDR3 length is 13 residues. The CDR3 region has the DNA TGTGCCAGCAGCGGCGGGTGGGGCACTGAAGCTTTCTTT. Encoded protein: CASSGGWGTEAFF.

The V and J genes are TRBV19 and TRBJ2-3; TRBD1 might be the D (5 bases). V was shortened by 6 bases and J by 6 bases, with 16 bases between the two germline ends. This CDR3 has 14 residues. The germline CDR1 and CDR2 sequences are LNHDA and SQIVND (reference sequence). The CDR3 DNA is TGTGCCAGTAGGCCCAGGGCCCCGGTTGATACGCAGTATTTT. This codes for CASRPRAPVDTQYF.

This clone has a single count. The chain uses TRBV5-1 and TRBJ2-1; maybe TRBD1 (6 bases). Trimming shortened V by 2 bases and J by 6 bases, and 12 bases separated the two germline ends. The CDR3 totals 14 residues. Germline V gives CDR1 SGHRS, CDR2 YFSETQ. CDR3 residues: CASSLGQTLNEQFF. CDR3 in DNA: TGCGCCAGCAGCTTAGGACAGACTCTCAATGAGCAGTTCTTC.

A few counts support this clone. The chain employs TRBV27 and TRBJ1-1; TRBD1 aligns across 7 bases. The germline gives CDR1 MNHEY, CDR2 SMNVEV (reference sequence). V lost 4 bases to trimming and J lost 4 bases; unmatched junction nucleotides: 12. CDR3 length: 16 residues. CDR3 sequence: CASSYIGHRGPTEAFF. CDR3 nucleotide sequence: TGTGCCAGCAGTTATATAGGCCACAGGGGTCCCACTGAAGCTTTCTTT.

The chain employs TRBV6-5 and TRBJ2-5, with 9 bases identical to TRBD2. The J call may be incorrect, as the DNA end agrees better with TRBJ2-7. CDR3 length: 15 residues. CDR1 and CDR2 from the germline V gene are MNHEY and SVGAGI. This CDR3 reads CASSFPGTSQYEQYF. The CDR3 DNA is TGTGCCAGCAGTTTCCCCGGGACTAGCCAATACGAGCAGTACTTC.

This clone was detected only a few times. The J gene is TRBJ1-2, the V gene TRBV30; D may be TRBD1 (6 bases). Trimming left V 0 bases short and J 9 bases short, with 17 bases between. CDR3 size: 14 residues. The germline V gene has CDR1 GTSNPN and CDR2 SVGIG (reference sequence). CDR3 DNA: TGTGCCTGGAGTGTACTAGGGGGTGTCGGAAGCTACACCTTC. Protein sequence: CAWSVLGGVGSYTF. The full variable domain, in which reference TRBV30 and TRBJ1-2 provide the parts outside the CDR3, is SQTIHQWPATLVQPVGSPLSLECTVEGTSNPNLYWYRQAAGRGLQLLFYSVGIGQISSEVPQNLSASRPQDRQFILSSKKLLLSDSGFYLCAWSVLGGVGSYTFGSGTRLTVV.

This chain uses TRBV5-6 with TRBJ2-7; 7 positions match TRBD1. Germline CDR1 is SGHDT and CDR2 is YYEEEE. The CDR3 is 16 amino acids. Trimming cost V 4 bases and J 5 bases; bases outside gene matches: 15. In DNA, the CDR3 is TGTGCCAGCAGCATGGGTCCGAGACCCGGACAGGACGAGCAGTACTTC. Translation: CASSMGPRPGQDEQYF.

The chain carries TRBV6-5 and TRBJ2-7; D gene uncertain. V lost 0 bases and J lost 4, with 13 bases in between. The CDR3 is 15 residues long. Germline V gene data show CDR1 as MNHEY and CDR2 as SVGAGI. The CDR3 protein is CASSYSLTRPYEQYF. The CDR3, as DNA: TGTGCCAGCAGTTACTCGTTAACTCGCCCGTACGAGCAGTACTTC.

V gene TRBV7-2 combines with J gene TRBJ2-1, with 9 bases fitting TRBD2. The V gene's germline CDR1 is SGHTA and CDR2 FQGNSA. J was trimmed by 9 bases and V by 1 base; bases with no gene match: 10. The length of the CDR3 is 16 residues. CDR3 sequence reads: CASSLGPGLARLEQFF. In DNA, the CDR3 is TGTGCCAGCAGCTTAGGGCCCGGACTAGCGCGTCTTGAGCAGTTCTTC.

The chain carries TRBV20-1 and TRBJ1-1; no definite D call. This CDR3 region has 10 residues. Germline CDR1 DFQATT, CDR2 SNEGSKA (reference sequence). The CDR3 sequence: CSSYRGEAFF. CDR3 nucleotides: TGCAGCTCCTACCGGGGTGAAGCTTTCTTT.

This chain connects TRBV5-6 to TRBJ2-6, with D perhaps TRBD1 (6 bases). V was trimmed by 5 bases and J by 4 bases, leaving 16 bases between them. This CDR3 is 16 amino acids long. The germline V gene encodes CDR1 SGHDT and CDR2 YYEEEE. The CDR3 here is CASRYYTGTGANVLTF. CDR3 DNA sequence: TGTGCCAGCAGATACTATACAGGGACCGGGGCCAACGTCCTGACTTTC. Based on the CDR3 plus reference TRBV5-6 and TRBJ2-6, the full variable domain is DAGVTQSPTHLIKTRGQQVTLRCSPKSGHDTVSWYQQALGQGPQFIFQYYEEEERQRGNFPDRFSGHQFPNYSSELNVNALLLGDSALYLCASRYYTGTGANVLTFGAGSRLTVL.